Listed below are T cell receptor beta chains from one sample, sequenced in a study of T cells after yellow fever vaccination. TCRdb ran MiXCR on the 5' RACE reads and lists one entry per CDR3 protein. The sample has 360,000 or so distinct CDR3 sequences, under 14% seen once; the top ten hold roughly a sixth. The sample in question was PBMCs, obtained on the day of the first yellow fever vaccination. The receptors were sampled from a man aged 18 to 29 who received the YFV17D yellow fever vaccine. The CDR3 runs from the conserved cysteine through the conserved F or W. The order of the fields is D gene, clone size, J gene, V gene, CDR3 protein, CDR3 DNA. The D gene is left open where the match is weak. Only some rows state a clone size, as once, few, many or a class for expanded clones.

TRBD1,few,TRBJ1-5,TRBV7-2,CASSPKRGQDNQPQHF,TGTGCCAGCAGTCCCAAACGGGGACAGGATAATCAGCCCCAGCATTTT
.,.,TRBJ2-1,TRBV18,CASSPPGSDEQFF,TGTGCCAGCTCACCTCCGGGGAGCGATGAGCAGTTCTTC
.,.,TRBJ1-2,TRBV7-9,CASSIGGGAGYTF,TGTGCCAGCAGTATAGGGGGAGGGGCCGGCTACACCTTC
.,few,TRBJ2-5,TRBV7-2,CASSLVAPGKETQYF,TGTGCCAGCAGCTTAGTGGCACCGGGAAAAGAGACCCAGTACTTC
.,few,TRBJ2-7,TRBV4-1,CASSQDIEGGFTYEQYF,TGCGCCAGCAGCCAAGATATTGAGGGGGGTTTCACCTACGAGCAGTACTTC
.,.,TRBJ1-4,TRBV19,CASSLGTTGEKLFF,TGTGCCAGTAGTCTCGGGACCACGGGTGAAAAACTGTTTTTT
.,many,TRBJ2-1,TRBV5-1,CASSLVLGPRAYNEQFF,TGCGCCAGCAGCTTGGTTCTAGGCCCTAGGGCCTACAATGAGCAGTTCTTC
.,.,TRBJ2-5,TRBV20-1,CSARVPGPGETQYF,TGCAGTGCTAGAGTCCCGGGCCCGGGAGAGACCCAGTACTTC
TRBD1,many,TRBJ1-5,TRBV5-1,CASSRTGGNQPQHF,TGCGCCAGCAGCCGGACAGGGGGGAATCAGCCCCAGCATTTT
TRBD2,.,TRBJ2-5,TRBV18,CASSRLAGNQETQYF,TGTGCCAGCTCCCGACTAGCGGGGAACCAAGAGACCCAGTACTTC
TRBD2,few,TRBJ2-3,TRBV7-2,CASSSQLAGGMNTQYF,TGTGCCAGCAGCTCCCAATTAGCGGGGGGGATGAATACGCAGTATTTT
.,many,TRBJ2-2,TRBV5-1,CASSLGHTGELFF,TGCGCCAGCAGCTTGGGACACACCGGGGAGCTGTTTTTT
.,.,TRBJ2-5,TRBV4-1,CASSQEGARGLGYQETQYF,TGCGCCAGCAGCCAAGAAGGCGCCCGGGGACTCGGATACCAAGAGACCCAGTACTTC
TRBD1,once,TRBJ2-2,TRBV6-2/TRBV6-3,CASSPLGQGATGELFF,TGTGCCAGCAGTCCACTGGGACAGGGGGCAACCGGGGAGCTGTTTTTT
.,few,TRBJ1-1,TRBV7-3,CASSLNPLDEAFF,TGTGCCAGCAGCTTAAATCCTCTCGACGAAGCTTTCTTT
.,.,TRBJ1-5,TRBV20-1,CSARSGGGLPQHF,TGCAGTGCCAGAAGCGGGGGAGGACTACCCCAGCATTTT
TRBD1,few,TRBJ2-5,TRBV5-1,CASSLGTGGTETQYF,TGCGCCAGCAGCTTAGGAACAGGGGGGACGGAGACCCAGTACTTC
.,.,TRBJ2-3,TRBV24-1,CATSAGGSDTQYF,TGTGCCACCAGTGCCGGCGGGTCAGATACGCAGTATTTT
TRBD2,few,TRBJ2-3,TRBV7-8,CASSTQHLAGGGDTQYF,TGTGCCAGCAGCACTCAGCATCTAGCGGGGGGGGGAGATACGCAGTATTTT
TRBD2,.,TRBJ2-1,TRBV7-9,CASSLGTGGEYNEQFF,TGTGCCAGCAGCTTGGGGACCGGGGGGGAGTACAATGAGCAGTTCTTC
TRBD2,many,TRBJ2-2,TRBV12-3/TRBV12-4,CASSVAGAGELFF,TGTGCCAGCAGTGTAGCGGGCGCCGGGGAGCTGTTTTTT
TRBD1,.,TRBJ1-1,TRBV11-1,CASSRGTGFLMNTEAFF,TGTGCCAGCAGCCGTGGGACAGGATTTCTTATGAACACTGAAGCTTTCTTT
.,.,TRBJ1-1,TRBV18,CASSPQRQTSGLTEAFF,TGTGCCAGCTCACCTCAACGCCAGACTTCAGGGTTAACTGAAGCTTTCTTT
.,.,TRBJ2-7,TRBV7-6,CASSLEQSYEQYF,TGTGCCAGCAGCTTAGAACAGTCCTACGAGCAGTACTTC
.,many,TRBJ1-1,TRBV5-6,CASSVQGWDTEAFF,TGTGCCAGCAGCGTACAGGGATGGGACACTGAAGCTTTCTTT
.,few,TRBJ2-2,TRBV12-3/TRBV12-4,CASRGLLLTGELFF,TGTGCCAGCAGGGGACTTCTCCTCACCGGGGAGCTGTTTTTT
.,few,TRBJ1-1,TRBV9,CASSVGQKNTEAFF,TGTGCCAGCAGCGTCGGCCAGAAGAACACTGAAGCTTTCTTT
.,few,TRBJ2-5,TRBV7-2,CASRRTAQGTQYF,TGTGCCAGCCGAAGGACAGCACAGGGGACCCAGTACTTC